The rows below give T cell receptor beta chains drawn from one sample of a study of shared clonotypes between healthy human individuals. Sequencing used immunoSEQ multiplex PCR; TCRdb keeps in-frame clones, though not all of them. The repertoire holds hundreds of thousands of clones, about 74% seen once, with 1.5% to 2% in the top ten. Sequenced: memory CD4+ T cells sorted from blood. All receptors come from a young woman in good health. Both conserved end residues are trimmed from each CDR3. D genes are given only for firm matches. Clone size appears in some rows only: once, few, many, or a class for an expanded clone.

V	D	J	size	CDR3
TRBV6-1	NA	TRBJ1-1	many	ASSVFGDVGTEAF
TRBV21-1	NA	TRBJ1-5	NA	ASSKERGSEGGQPQH
TRBV6-5	TRBD2	TRBJ2-2	NA	ASKLAGGTGELF
TRBV7-8	NA	TRBJ1-1	NA	ASSSIVGGRAF
TRBV4-1	NA	TRBJ2-3	NA	ASSQVISRILSTDTQY
TRBV4-1	NA	TRBJ1-3	NA	ASSPMGRPSGNTIY
TRBV5-1	NA	TRBJ2-3	NA	ASSLPTGALDTQY
TRBV28	NA	TRBJ2-4	many	ASSSLEGAKNIQY
TRBV30	NA	TRBJ1-6	NA	AWSVHQNSPLH
TRBV5-4	NA	TRBJ2-5	few	ASSLGPGSQETQY